This TCR beta chain comes out of a study of post-analysis software for immune sequencing data. Unique molecular identifiers were carried by the TCR beta cDNA libraries. One entry per CDR3 protein results from TCRdb running MiXCR on the PCR reads. In the table there are some 690,000 distinct CDR3 sequences, 25% to 30% of which are singletons. Worth noting for this clonotype: Its antigen remains unidentified.

Study outcomes and limitations: The study found TRBV5-6, TRBV5-1 and TRBV20-1 among four to six TRBV segments more frequent in patients than controls. Samples from a shared batch, those prepared together, strongly co-clustered by F measure.

This CDR3 region has 15 residues. Looked up from germline, CDR1 is SGHVS and CDR2 is FQNEAQ. V lost 4 bases and J lost 4; bases outside the gene matches: 8. The chain couples TRBV7-8 to TRBJ1-2, with 8 bases matching TRBD1. The receptor comes from a girl aged 5 to 17 with multiple sclerosis. The sample consisted of blood. CDR3 residues: CASSSTGGQTYGYTF. CDR3 DNA: TGTGCCAGCAGCTCCACAGGGGGGCAAACCTATGGCTACACCTTC.